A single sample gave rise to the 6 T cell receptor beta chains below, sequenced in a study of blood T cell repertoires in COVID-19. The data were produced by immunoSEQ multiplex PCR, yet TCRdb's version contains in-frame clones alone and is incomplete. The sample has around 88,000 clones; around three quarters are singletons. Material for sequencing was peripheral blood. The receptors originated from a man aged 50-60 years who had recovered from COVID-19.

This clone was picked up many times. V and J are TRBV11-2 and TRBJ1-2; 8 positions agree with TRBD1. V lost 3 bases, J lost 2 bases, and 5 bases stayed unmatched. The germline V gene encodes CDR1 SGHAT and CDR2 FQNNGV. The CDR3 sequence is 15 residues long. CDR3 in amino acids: CASSFSGTGNYGYTF. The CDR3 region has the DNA TGTGCCAGCAGCTTTTCTGGGACAGGCAACTATGGCTACACCTTC.

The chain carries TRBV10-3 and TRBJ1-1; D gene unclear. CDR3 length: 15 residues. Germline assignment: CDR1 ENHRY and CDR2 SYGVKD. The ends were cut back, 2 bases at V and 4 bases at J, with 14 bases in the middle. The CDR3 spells CAISELLTDFTEAFF. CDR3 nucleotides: TGTGCCATCAGTGAGCTTCTGACGGACTTCACTGAAGCTTTCTTT.

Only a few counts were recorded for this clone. CDR3 sequence (DNA): TGTGCCAGCACCGGAGGAGCGGGGGGGCCGGGTGAGCAGTACTTC. It specifies CASTGGAGGPGEQYF. The chain has TRBV3-1 (or the pseudogene TRBV3-2) and TRBJ2-7, with 10 bases that match TRBD2. Germline values: CDR1 LGHDT, CDR2 YNNKEL (reference sequence). Trimming removed 7 bases from V and 7 bases from J; junction bases left unmatched: 13. This CDR3 region has 15 residues.

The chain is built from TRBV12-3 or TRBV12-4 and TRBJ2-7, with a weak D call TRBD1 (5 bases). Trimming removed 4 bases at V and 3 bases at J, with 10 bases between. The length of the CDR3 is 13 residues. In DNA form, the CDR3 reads TGTGCCAGCAGTTCCTCTGACAGCTACGAGCAGTACTTC. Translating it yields CASSSSDSYEQYF.

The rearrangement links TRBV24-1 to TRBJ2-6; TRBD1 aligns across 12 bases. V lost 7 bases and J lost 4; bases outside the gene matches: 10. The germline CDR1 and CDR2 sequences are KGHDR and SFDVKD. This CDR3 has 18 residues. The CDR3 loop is CATSAQGTGGPGANVLTF. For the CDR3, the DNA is TGTGCCACCAGCGCTCAGGGGACAGGGGGCCCCGGGGCCAACGTCCTGACTTTC.

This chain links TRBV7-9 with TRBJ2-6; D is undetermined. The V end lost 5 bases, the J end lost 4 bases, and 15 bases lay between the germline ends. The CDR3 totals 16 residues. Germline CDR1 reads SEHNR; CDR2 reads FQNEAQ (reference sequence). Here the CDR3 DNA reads TGTGCCAGCAGCCCCCGGGTCCAGCTGGGGGCCAACGTCCTGACTTTC. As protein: CASSPRVQLGANVLTF.